Listed here are 29 T cell receptor beta chains from one sample, sequenced in a study of blood T cell repertoires in COVID-19. Only in-frame clones appear in the TCRdb table, and some are missing; sequencing was by immunoSEQ multiplex PCR. This table holds approximately 220,000 clones, roughly 83% found once. The sequencing sample was made of PBMCs or T cells enriched from blood (not recorded which). The receptors shown here come from a woman aged 35 to 49 with acute COVID-19.

The chain carries TRBV20-1 and TRBJ1-3; D unresolved. This CDR3 has 14 amino acids. The V gene's germline CDR1 is DFQATT and CDR2 SNEGSKA (reference sequence). Trimming pared 3 bases from V and 0 bases from J, leaving 9 bases between. In DNA form, the CDR3 reads TGCAGTGCTAGTCGGGGATCCTCTGGAAACACCATATATTTT. As protein: CSASRGSSGNTIYF.

This chain joins TRBV30 and TRBJ1-2, with D possibly TRBD1 on 6 matching bases. Germline values: CDR1 GTSNPN, CDR2 SVGIG (reference sequence). The V end lost 3 bases, the J end lost 8 bases, and 25 bases lay between the germline ends. This CDR3 is built from 16 residues. CDR3 residues: CAWSPGDILIVRGYTF. The CDR3 nucleotides read TGTGCCTGGAGCCCCGGGGACATTTTGATCGTAAGGGGCTACACCTTC.

The chain recombines TRBV5-6 with TRBJ2-7, with 8 positions matching TRBD2. J lost 2 bases, V lost 0 bases, and 1 base had no gene match. Germline CDR1 SGHDT, CDR2 YYEEEE. The CDR3 extends over 14 amino acids. CDR3 region: CASSLGGLAYEQYF. The DNA of the CDR3 is TGTGCCAGCAGCTTGGGGGGACTAGCCTACGAGCAGTACTTC.

The rearrangement joins TRBV7-2 to TRBJ2-2; D is unclear. The CDR3 is 11 residues long. Trimming stripped 3 bases from V and 7 bases from J, with 3 bases between. Germline CDR1 SGHTA, CDR2 FQGNSA. CDR3 coding DNA: TGTGCCAGCAGCTTCATCGGGGAGCTGTTTTTT. Its translation: CASSFIGELFF.

The rearrangement uses TRBV6-5 and TRBJ2-7, with 10 bases lining up with TRBD1. There are 14 residues in the CDR3. Trimming at V came to 10 bases and at J to 2 bases, leaving 8 bases not matched to a gene. CDR1 and CDR2 (germline): MNHEY, SVGAGI. The CDR3 DNA follows: TGTGCCACCCAATCCGGGACAGGGGCCTACGAGCAGTACTTC. Translating it yields CATQSGTGAYEQYF.

The CDR3 DNA reads TGTGCCACCAGTGAACTCCTCCCGGGGGGCGATCGGACCGGGGAGCTGTTTTTT. Its translation is CATSELLPGGDRTGELFF. This rearrangement joins TRBV24-1 to TRBJ2-2, with a tentative D call TRBD2 (7 bases). In germline, CDR1 is KGHDR, CDR2 SFDVKD. V dropped 4 bases and J dropped 5 bases, with 22 bases sitting between them. The CDR3 runs to 18 residues.

V is TRBV2 and J is TRBJ1-1, with D maybe TRBD1 (6 bases). The CDR3 is made up of 13 amino acids. Germline V lookup: CDR1 SNHLY, CDR2 FYNNEI. Deletions cut 10 bases from V and 8 bases from J, with 20 bases between. The CDR3 here is CATGEGERPEAFF. The CDR3 DNA reads TGTGCCACCGGGGAGGGGGAACGCCCCGAAGCTTTCTTT.

The chain combines TRBV5-3 with TRBJ2-7; D is perhaps TRBD1 (5 bases). TRBV5-3 is sorted into the ORF group, with uncertain function. V was pared by 0 bases and J by 2 bases, with 9 bases between. This CDR3 has 14 amino acids. The CDR3 sequence: CARSLGPQAYEQYF. CDR3 in DNA: TGTGCCAGAAGCTTGGGGCCACAGGCCTACGAGCAGTACTTC.

This clone was counted a single time. The chain combines TRBV15 with TRBJ2-2; D is ambiguous. This CDR3 comprises 13 residues. CDR1 LNHNV and CDR2 YYDKDF come from the germline V gene (reference sequence). The V end lost 0 bases, the J end lost 7 bases, and 6 bases lay between the germline ends. CDR3: CATSRDPNGELFF. The DNA for the CDR3 is TGTGCCACCAGCAGAGACCCTAACGGGGAGCTGTTTTTT.

V usage is TRBV5-1 and J usage is TRBJ1-4; no clear D. The germline CDR1 and CDR2 sequences are SGHRS and YFSETQ. Deletions cut 4 bases from V and 0 bases from J, with 7 bases between. The length of the CDR3 is 14 residues. The CDR3 DNA is TGCGCCAGCAGCATGGGTACAACTAATGAAAAACTGTTTTTT. It is translated as CASSMGTTNEKLFF.

The chain employs TRBV7-9 and TRBJ2-7, with a weak D call TRBD1 (6 bases). Germline values: CDR1 SEHNR, CDR2 FQNEAQ (reference sequence). Trimming left V 5 bases short and J 2 bases short, with 10 bases between. CDR3 size: 13 residues. The CDR3 protein is CASSLDSAYEQYF. The CDR3 DNA sequence: TGTGCCAGCAGCCTGGACAGCGCCTACGAGCAGTACTTC. Using reference TRBV7-9 and TRBJ2-7 for the parts outside the CDR3, the full variable domain is DTGVSQNPRHKITKRGQNVTFRCDPISEHNRLYWYRQTLGQGPEFLTYFQNEAQLEKSRLLSDRFSAERPKGSFSTLEIQRTEQGDSAMYLCASSLDSAYEQYFGPGTRLTVT.

The chain employs TRBV7-8 and TRBJ2-1; no clear D. The CDR3 has 13 residues. The germline CDR1 and CDR2 sequences are SGHVS and FQNEAQ. The germline V and J ends were trimmed by 5 bases and 1 base, with 6 bases remaining between them. The CDR3 nucleotides read TGTGCCAGCAGCCTTCAGTCCTACAATGAGCAGTTCTTC. This translates into CASSLQSYNEQFF. Looking up the rest from reference TRBV7-8 and TRBJ2-1 gives the full variable domain: GAGVSQSPRYKVAKRGQDVALRCDPISGHVSLFWYQQALGQGPEFLTYFQNEAQLDKSGLPSDRFFAERPEGSVSTLKIQRTQQEDSAVYLCASSLQSYNEQFFGPGTRLTVL.

The chain couples TRBV19 to TRBJ2-7; 10 bases map to TRBD1. Germline V gene sequence: CDR1 LNHDA, CDR2 SQIVND (reference sequence). The CDR3 extends over 17 amino acids. V lost 3 bases and J lost 2; bases outside the gene matches: 10. CDR3 region: CASSMGTRGQGAYEQYF. In DNA, the CDR3 is TGTGCCAGTAGTATGGGTACTCGAGGACAGGGGGCCTACGAGCAGTACTTC.

The rearrangement joins TRBV19 to TRBJ1-3; D gene unclear. V lost 5 bases and J lost 3, with 17 bases in between. The CDR3 is 16 amino acids. The germline V gene encodes CDR1 LNHDA and CDR2 SQIVND (reference sequence). CDR3 region: CASSSNTRRLGNTIYF. The CDR3 region has the DNA TGTGCCAGTAGTTCCAATACTAGGAGGCTTGGAAACACCATATATTTT.

V usage is TRBV7-6 and J usage is TRBJ1-5, with TRBD1 matching 9 bases. V lost 6 bases and J lost 6; bases outside the gene matches: 9. The CDR3 has 15 residues. Germline V gene sequence: CDR1 SGHVS, CDR2 FNYEAQ. The CDR3 DNA follows: TGTGCCAGCAGTCTCACAGGGGGCGCGTCTCAGCCCCAGCATTTT. Its translation: CASSLTGGASQPQHF. The full variable domain, its missing parts supplied by reference TRBV7-6 and TRBJ1-5, is GAGVSQSPRYKVTKRGQDVALRCDPISGHVSLYWYRQALGQGPEFLTYFNYEAQQDKSGLPNDRFSAERPEGSISTLTIQRTEQRDSAMYRCASSLTGGASQPQHFGDGTRLSIL.

The rearrangement uses TRBV28 and TRBJ1-4, with TRBD1 as a possible D gene (6 bases). Trimming stripped 3 bases from V and 8 bases from J, with 13 bases between. This CDR3 has 14 residues. Germline loops: CDR1 MDHEN, CDR2 SYDVKM. As DNA, the CDR3 is TGTGCCAGCAGTTTTTTCAGGGGCCGGGAAAAACTGTTTTTT. It yields the protein CASSFFRGREKLFF.

The chain carries TRBV5-8 and TRBJ2-2, with a tentative D call TRBD2 (6 bases). The V end lost 4 bases, the J end lost 2 bases, and 12 bases lay between the germline ends. CDR3 length: 15 amino acids. Germline CDR1 and CDR2: SGHTS and YDEGEE. CDR3 sequence: CASSVPGTNTGELFF. The CDR3 DNA follows: TGTGCCAGCAGCGTCCCGGGGACTAACACCGGGGAGCTGTTTTTT.

The gene calls are TRBV2 and TRBJ1-1; the D gene is possibly TRBD1 (6 bases). The V gene's germline CDR1 is SNHLY and CDR2 FYNNEI. The CDR3 is 15 amino acids. Trimming cost V 3 bases and J 1 base, with 12 bases left between them. For the CDR3, the DNA is TGTGCCAGCAGTGATCCGGGACAAGGGAACACTGAAGCTTTCTTT. Protein sequence: CASSDPGQGNTEAFF.

The rearrangement links TRBV6-5 to TRBJ2-5; tentative D call: TRBD2 (5 bases). The CDR3 covers 14 residues. Trimming cost V 10 bases and J 1 base, with 16 bases left between them. From germline, CDR1 is MNHEY and CDR2 SVGAGI. In DNA form, the CDR3 reads TGTGCCACCACCCGGGGAATAGTCCAAGAGACCCAGTACTTC. Residues: CATTRGIVQETQYF.

V and J are TRBV21-1 and TRBJ1-4; the D call of TRBD1 is as the table states it, not checked on the DNA. TRBV21-1 has pseudogene status. The CDR3 is 16 residues long. The DNA for the CDR3 is TGTGCCAGCAGCAGGGCAGGTTCCTCAACTAATGAAAAACTGTTTTTT. Translation gives CASSRAGSSTNEKLFF.

The chain has TRBV7-8 and TRBJ1-2; TRBD1 agrees at 8 bases. V dropped 3 bases and J dropped 6; count of bases not matched to a gene: 3. The germline gives CDR1 SGHVS, CDR2 FQNEAQ. The CDR3 extends over 13 amino acids. In nucleotides, the CDR3 is TGTGCCAGCAGCTTTACAGGGGGGAATGGCTACACCTTC. It yields the protein CASSFTGGNGYTF.

The chain employs TRBV19 and TRBJ1-5, with a possible D match to TRBD1 (6 bases). Germline loops: CDR1 LNHDA, CDR2 SQIVND (reference sequence). V was shortened by 3 bases and J by 7 bases, with 19 bases between the two germline ends. This CDR3 comprises 16 residues. CDR3 DNA: TGTGCCAGTAGTATCCCAAACGGTCAGGGGTTCCAGCCCCAGCATTTT. Its translation is CASSIPNGQGFQPQHF.

V usage is TRBV9 and J usage is TRBJ2-6, with TRBD1 as a possible D gene (6 bases). The germline V gene has CDR1 SGDLS and CDR2 YYNGEE. The CDR3 has 16 residues. V lost 4 bases to trimming and J lost 0 bases, with 11 bases between them. CDR3 residues: CASSQGQHSGANVLTF. The DNA for the CDR3 is TGTGCCAGCAGCCAAGGACAGCACTCTGGGGCCAACGTCCTGACTTTC.

This sequence joins TRBV30 and TRBJ1-2, with D uncertain. Trimming stripped 4 bases from V and 8 bases from J, with 17 bases between. The CDR3 runs 13 residues. Per germline, CDR1 GTSNPN and CDR2 SVGIG (reference sequence). CDR3 amino acids: CAWTARISEGYTF. DNA of the CDR3: TGTGCCTGGACCGCCCGAATCTCCGAGGGCTACACCTTC.

The chain has TRBV6-2 or TRBV6-3 and TRBJ2-4, with 8 positions matching TRBD2. The CDR3 spans 15 residues. From germline, CDR1 is MNHEY and CDR2 SVGEGT. The junction had 3 bases not matched to a gene; V was cut back by 5 bases and J by 0 bases. In DNA form, the CDR3 reads TGTGCCAGCAGTCCCGGGGGGGGAGCCAAAAACATTCAGTACTTC. Its translation is CASSPGGGAKNIQYF.

Details on this clone: The sample holds other DNA sequences that translate to the same CDR3. CDR3 nucleotide sequence: TGTGCCAGCAGTTTAACAGGGAGCTATGGCTACACCTTC. Translation gives CASSLTGSYGYTF. The chain recombines TRBV12-3 or TRBV12-4 with TRBJ1-2; D possibly corresponds to TRBD1 (6 bases). The V and J ends lost 2 bases and 4 bases respectively, with 8 bases between them. The CDR3 totals 13 residues.

This clone was seen only once. The gene calls are TRBV5-1 and TRBJ2-3; D may be TRBD1 (5 bases). CDR3 length: 15 residues. Germline V gives CDR1 SGHRS, CDR2 YFSETQ. V was shortened by 0 bases and J by 5 bases, with 13 bases between the two germline ends. This CDR3 is CASSLADTSRDTQYF. In DNA, the CDR3 is TGCGCCAGCAGCTTGGCGGACACTTCTAGAGATACGCAGTATTTT.

The chain carries TRBV7-2 and TRBJ2-6; TRBD2 is a possible D gene (5 bases). V lost 0 bases and J 4 bases, leaving 10 bases between the germline ends. Per the germline V gene, CDR1 is SGHTA and CDR2 is FQGNSA. The CDR3 sequence is 16 residues long. The DNA of the CDR3 is TGTGCCAGCAGCTTAGCGAGGGCATCCGGGGCCAACGTCCTGACTTTC. It codes for CASSLARASGANVLTF.

This chain links TRBV19 with TRBJ2-5; 8 bases fit TRBD2. Unmatched junction bases numbered 8, after V lost 6 bases and J lost 5 bases. Per the germline V gene, CDR1 is LNHDA and CDR2 is SQIVND (reference sequence). This CDR3 spans 14 amino acids. CDR3 loop: CASSGGAPVETQYF. The CDR3 nucleotides are TGTGCCAGTAGCGGGGGGGCCCCCGTGGAGACCCAGTACTTC.